Listed below are T cell receptor beta chains from one sample, sequenced in a study of identical twins. TCRdb redid the calling of the 5' RACE reads with MiXCR, one entry per CDR3 protein. The sample comprises nearly 900,000 distinct CDR3 sequences, 9% to 15% of which are singletons, and roughly 1.6% rests with the top ten. A further study also used this sample, focusing on yellow fever vaccine responses in identical twins.

Sequences were obtained from PBMCs. These receptor sequences come from a woman aged 18-29 years in good health. CDR3s include the opening cysteine and the closing phenylalanine or tryptophan. D genes are given only for firm matches. Clone sizes are given selectively: once, few, many, or a class where the clone is expanded.

j_call clone_size v_call cdr3_length d_call cdr3_nt cdr3_aa
TRBJ2-1 - TRBV3-1 14 - TGTGCCAGCAGCACCTCGACAGTTTACAATGAGCAGTTCTTC CASSTSTVYNEQFF
TRBJ1-2 few TRBV2 13 - TGTGCCAGCGTAGGGTCTGTCAACTATGGCTACACCTTC CASVGSVNYGYTF
TRBJ1-1 few TRBV5-1 13 - TGCGCCAGCAGCTTGGAAAGGGAGACTGAAGCTTTCTTT CASSLERETEAFF
TRBJ2-1 few TRBV20-1 19 TRBD2 TGCAGTGCTAGAACCAGGGAGCGGGAGGGCCAATCCTCCTACAATGAGCAGTTCTTC CSARTREREGQSSYNEQFF
TRBJ2-2 few TRBV29-1 14 - TGCAGCGTTGGTGGGCAGCCGAACACCGGGGAGCTGTTTTTT CSVGGQPNTGELFF
TRBJ2-7 - TRBV28 13 - TGTGCCAGCACCCCATCTGGACACCACGAGCAGTACTTC CASTPSGHHEQYF
TRBJ2-7 many TRBV18 12 TRBD1 TGTGCCAGCAGCCCAACAGGGGGCGAGCAGTACTTC CASSPTGGEQYF
TRBJ1-3 few TRBV29-1 11 - TGCAGCGTTCGTGGGGGAAACACCATATATTTT CSVRGGNTIYF
TRBJ2-2 few TRBV12-3/TRBV12-4 16 - TGTGCCAGCAGGCAAGCCGGGACACTACGAACCGGGGAGCTGTTTTTT CASRQAGTLRTGELFF
TRBJ2-3 few TRBV3-1 18 TRBD2 TGTGCCAGCAGCCAAGCGACGCGACTAGCGGGAGTAGTAGATACGCAGTATTTT CASSQATRLAGVVDTQYF
TRBJ2-3 many TRBV15 16 - TGTGCCACCAGCAGAGAGCTAGGAACTAGCACAGATACGCAGTATTTT CATSRELGTSTDTQYF
TRBJ2-6 - TRBV7-8 16 - TGTGCCAGCAGCTCACCCCGCGGCTCTGGGGCCAACGTCCTGACTTTC CASSSPRGSGANVLTF
TRBJ2-3 - TRBV2 14 TRBD2 TGTGCCAGCCAGCGGGAGTGGGGAACAGATACGCAGTATTTT CASQREWGTDTQYF
TRBJ2-1 few TRBV7-3 15 - TGTGCCAGCAGCCCCGATCGGAGGTCTTACAATGAGCAGTTCTTC CASSPDRRSYNEQFF
TRBJ2-5 - TRBV25-1 17 TRBD2 TGTGCCAGCAGTGAATCTCCGGGAGGGCCGTTTGAAAAGACCCAGTACTTC CASSESPGGPFEKTQYF
TRBJ2-3 many TRBV5-1 16 TRBD2 TGCGCCAGCAGCGCAACTAGCGGATACCGCACAGATACGCAGTATTTT CASSATSGYRTDTQYF
TRBJ1-5 few TRBV28 15 - TGTGCCAGCAGCCCCGACAGAGATAGCAATCAGCCCCAGCATTTT CASSPDRDSNQPQHF
TRBJ2-3 many TRBV20-1 13 TRBD1 TGCAGTGCCCGAGGACAGGGGTCAGATACGCAGTATTTT CSARGQGSDTQYF
TRBJ2-1 - TRBV20-1 14 TRBD2 TGCAGTGGGACTAGCGGGGCTTCCTACAATGAGCAGTTCTTC CSGTSGASYNEQFF
TRBJ2-5 once TRBV5-1 14 TRBD2 TGCGCCTGCAGCCCGGGACTAGCGGAAGAGACCCAGTACTTC CACSPGLAEETQYF
TRBJ2-1 few TRBV7-9 15 - TGTGCCAGCAGCCGCCTAGGGCTTTTAGGCAATGAGCAGTTCTTC CASSRLGLLGNEQFF
TRBJ2-5 - TRBV6-1 15 - TGTGCCGCATCGACTCGGAGGCAGGGGCAAGAGACCCAGTACTTC CAASTRRQGQETQYF
TRBJ2-1 few TRBV4-1 14 - TGCGCCAGCAGCCAAGATGGAAAGTACAATGAGCAGTTCTTC CASSQDGKYNEQFF
TRBJ1-2 - TRBV24-1 15 TRBD1 TGTGCCACCAGTGATTCGGACAGGGGATATGATGGCTACACCTTC CATSDSDRGYDGYTF
TRBJ2-1 - TRBV28 16 - TGTGCCAGCAGTTTCCTAGCGAAGGTTCGCTACAATGAGCAGTTCTTC CASSFLAKVRYNEQFF
TRBJ2-7 - TRBV24-1 17 - TGTGCCACCAGTGATTTTAGGGTTTATGATTGGCCGCACGAGCAGTACTTC CATSDFRVYDWPHEQYF
TRBJ2-1 - TRBV28 15 - TGTGCCAGCAGCGGAGACAATCACTATTATACTGAGCAGTTCTTC CASSGDNHYYTEQFF
TRBJ2-1 few TRBV18 16 - TGTGCCAGCTCACAATCGGCGTATTCCCTCTACAATGAGCAGTTCTTC CASSQSAYSLYNEQFF
TRBJ2-7 - TRBV5-1 15 TRBD1 TGCGCCAGCAGCTTTGGGGGGACAGGGGTATACGAGCAGTACTTC CASSFGGTGVYEQYF
TRBJ1-2 many TRBV20-1 12 TRBD1 TGCAGTTCCGGCACAGGGGGCTATGGCTACACCTTC CSSGTGGYGYTF
TRBJ2-2 few TRBV10-3 14 TRBD1 TGTGCCATCAGTTTACAGGGGGCGACCGGGGAGCTGTTTTTT CAISLQGATGELFF
TRBJ1-5 few TRBV20-1 12 - TGCAGTGCTAGGTCACAGAGTCAGCCCCAGCATTTT CSARSQSQPQHF
TRBJ1-6 - TRBV28 15 TRBD1 TGTGCCAGCAGTTTAGACGGCAGGGGGAATTCACCCCTCCACTTT CASSLDGRGNSPLHF
TRBJ1-2 - TRBV10-3 14 - TGTGCCATCAGTGAGTCTACAGCAAACTATGGCTACACCTTC CAISESTANYGYTF
TRBJ2-3 - TRBV9 16 - TGTGCCAGCAGCCCCCGAGACACGGGATCCACAGATACGCAGTATTTT CASSPRDTGSTDTQYF